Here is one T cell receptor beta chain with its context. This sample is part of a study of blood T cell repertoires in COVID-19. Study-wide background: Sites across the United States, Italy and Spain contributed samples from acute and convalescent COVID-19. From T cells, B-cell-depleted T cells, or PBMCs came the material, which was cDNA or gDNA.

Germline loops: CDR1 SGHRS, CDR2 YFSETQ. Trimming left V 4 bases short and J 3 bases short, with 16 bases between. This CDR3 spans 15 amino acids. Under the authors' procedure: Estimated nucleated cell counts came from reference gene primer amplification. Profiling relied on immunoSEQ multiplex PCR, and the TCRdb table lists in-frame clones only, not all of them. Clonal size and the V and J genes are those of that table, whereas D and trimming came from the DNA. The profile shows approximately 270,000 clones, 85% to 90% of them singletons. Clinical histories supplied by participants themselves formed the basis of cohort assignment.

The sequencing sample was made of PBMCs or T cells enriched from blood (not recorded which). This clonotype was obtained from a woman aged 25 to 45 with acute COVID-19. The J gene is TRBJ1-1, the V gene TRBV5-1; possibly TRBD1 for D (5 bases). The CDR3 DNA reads TGCGCCAGCAGCCAGGGTGGGTCAGGTTACACTGAAGCTTTCTTT. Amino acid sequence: CASSQGGSGYTEAFF.